This T cell receptor beta chain comes out of a study of T-cell memory formation after mild COVID-19 (dated by TCRdb to the early 2020s). Study-level background: TCR sequence clusters from the two donors were found to be largely donor specific. In a couple of donors, T-cell clones that expanded and contracted after mild COVID-19 were followed by sequencing TCRalpha and TCRbeta repertoires longitudinally. Two young, previously healthy adult volunteers made up the cohort, one male and one female. Study-wide findings and limitations: The study included only a couple of mild cases, and larger cohorts that include severe cases with pre-infection samples were judged to be necessary. Balanced CD4/CD8 phenotypes were observed for clones contracting from day 15 to 85, whereas a bias towards CD4+ was observed for a second wave of clones expanding from day 15 to 37. Contracting CD4+ clones were found mainly in CM and EM memory subsets, while CD8+ clones were enriched in EMRA. The detection of some responding clones in pre-infection memory suggests that pre-existing cross-reactive memory T cells joined the SARS-CoV-2 response. Whether the second-wave clones peaking on day 37 were SARS-CoV-2 specific was not confirmed.

Ficoll-Paque density gradient centrifugation was the method used to isolate PBMCs. The run used an Illumina NovaSeq 6000. TCRalpha and TCRbeta cDNA libraries were constructed by 5'RACE with constant-segment primers, with sample barcodes and unique molecular identifiers being introduced. Trizol reagent was used to extract RNA from every sample. Library amplification was performed in two PCR steps, and a second sample barcode and Illumina TruSeq adapters were introduced in the second step. Libraries were sequenced on an Illumina NovaSeq with 2 x 150 bp paired-end reads. The paper's processing steps were these. The reads were demultiplexed and collapsed into UMI-guided consensus sequences using migec v1.2.7. Using mixcr v2.1.11, UMI consensuses were aligned to TRA and TRB V and J templates and then assembled into clonotypes. A clonotype was counted as expanded or contracted only when both edgeR and NoisET called the clonotype significant, with the noise models trained on biological replicates. For edgeR calls, a false discovery rate-adjusted p below 0.01 and a log2 fold-change threshold of 1 were applied. As an exploratory analysis of dynamics, PCA with hierarchical clustering was applied to max-normalized trajectories of the 1000 most abundant clonotypes. Separately sequenced CD4+ and CD8+ repertoires were used to assign a CD4 or CD8 phenotype to each responding clone. TCRdb trimmed public reads at Q25 via fastp, called clones via MiXCR and kept in-frame beta chains. Each entry is one CDR3 protein sequence, shown with its most common DNA and genes. These V and J calls are TCRdb output, not the study's own analysis. A total of 300,000 to 400,000 distinct CDR3 sequences appear in this sample, about 15% of them only once. The top ten constitute around a fifth of the sample.

This clonotype was detected only a few times. Its antigen has not been determined. Qualities for individual bases were not recorded, and no much larger clone is one base off. The sequenced material came from PBMCs or a T cell subset sorted from them (not recorded which). The clonotype comes from a young man who had mild COVID-19 (a few samples of this study predate the infection). The sample titles of this study are shuffled in the database, so cell type and time point are left out; the donor was told from shared clones.

The DNA sequence is as follows: TGCGCCAGCAGCCAAGCGGGACTAGCGGGCTACGAGCAGTACTTC. It encodes CASSQAGLAGYEQYF. In this chain, TRBV4-1 is recombined with TRBJ2-7; 12 bases in the junction line up with TRBD2. Clipping removes 1 base from V and 3 bases from J, with 1 as the unmatched junction base count. Spanning cysteine to phenylalanine, the CDR3 consists of 15 amino acids. Only the CDR3 region is kept as DNA, spanning 45 bases read in frame from base 1. The germline V gene encodes CDR1 MGHRA and CDR2 YSYEKL.